The 17 T cell receptor beta chains listed next were all sequenced from one sample in a study of Graves' ophthalmopathy and Graves' hyperthyroidism. Amplifying from RNA transcripts, the study obtained TCR beta CDR3 regions. Second-round multiplex PCR came after first-round RT-PCR with HTBI primers. TCRdb re-derived calls from the multiplex PCR reads in MiXCR, one entry per CDR3 protein. Of about 39,000 distinct CDR3 sequences listed, around half are singletons. What was sequenced was peripheral blood. Source of these receptors: an adult woman with stable Graves' hyperthyroidism.

Of note for this clonotype: A much larger clone lies one base from this, so it may be a read error. The genes are TRBV28 and TRBJ2-3; D perhaps matches TRBD2 (6 bases). Germline V gene lookup returns CDR1 MDHEN and CDR2 SYDVKM. This CDR3 spans 14 amino acids. The V end was cut by 10 bases, the J end by 5 bases, with 19 bases between. The DNA for the CDR3 is TGTGCCACTCGACTAGGACCAGCGGGAGATACGCAGTATTTT. Translating it yields CATRLGPAGDTQYF.

The chain couples TRBV19 to TRBJ1-1, with TRBD1 identical over 7 bases. V dropped 6 bases and J dropped 0; count of bases not matched to a gene: 1. Looked up from germline, CDR1 is LNHDA and CDR2 is SQIVND (reference sequence). CDR3 length equals 13 residues. CDR3 bases: TGTGCCAGTAGGGGACAGCTGAACACTGAAGCTTTCTTT. This translates into CASRGQLNTEAFF.

This clonotype was picked up one time. This rearrangement joins TRBV7-9 to TRBJ1-5, with TRBD1 matching 9 bases. The CDR3 is 15 amino acids. Trimming removed 3 bases from V and 6 bases from J; junction bases left unmatched: 6. Germline V gene lookup returns CDR1 SEHNR and CDR2 FQNEAQ (reference sequence). CDR3 bases: TGTGCCAGCAGCTTGGGACAGGGAGGGATTCAGCCCCAGCATTTT. Translating gives CASSLGQGGIQPQHF.

The chain employs TRBV10-3 and TRBJ1-1, with 7 positions matching TRBD1. This CDR3 has 12 amino acids. CDR1 is ENHRY, CDR2 SYGVKD, per germline. Losses at the gene ends were 5 bases for V and 6 bases for J; bases not matched to a gene: 3. The CDR3 region is CAISKTGSEAFF. CDR3 DNA: TGTGCCATCAGTAAGACAGGGTCTGAAGCTTTCTTT.

This clonotype was seen repeatedly, ten times or more. V gene TRBV4-1 combines with J gene TRBJ1-1, with 8 bases lining up with TRBD1. The CDR3 is 13 residues long. CDR1 is MGHRA, CDR2 YSYEKL, per germline. V lost 4 bases and J lost 6; bases outside the gene matches: 4. Here the CDR3 DNA reads TGCGCCAGCAGCCTCAGGGGGCAGGCTGAAGCTTTCTTT. As protein: CASSLRGQAEAFF.

To note about this clonotype: Compared with germline, one end of the junction differs, possibly owing to a read error. The genes are TRBV7-2 and TRBJ2-3, with 11 bases fitting TRBD2. CDR1 SGHTA and CDR2 FQGNSA come from the germline V gene. The CDR3 loop spans 15 amino acids. The CDR3: CASSHSGRDTDTLYF. CDR3 sequence (DNA): TGTGCCAGCAGCCATAGCGGGAGGGACACAGATACGCTGTATTTT. Complete variable domain (other parts from reference TRBV7-2 and TRBJ2-3): GAGVSQSPSNKVTEKGKDVELRCDPISGHTALYWYRQSLGQGLEFLIYFQGNSAPDKSGLPSDRFSAERTGGSVSTLTIQRTQQEDSAVYLCASSHSGRDTDTLYFGPGTRLTVL.

The table lists this clonotype with many counts. The chain carries TRBV24-1 and TRBJ2-7, with 7 positions matching TRBD2. Trimming took 5 bases from V and 4 from J; bases not matched to a gene: 16. The germline gives CDR1 KGHDR, CDR2 SFDVKD. The CDR3 contains 17 residues. The CDR3 here is CATSAGREWEGVYEQYF. The CDR3 DNA reads TGTGCCACCAGTGCCGGCAGGGAATGGGAGGGAGTATACGAGCAGTACTTC.

This clonotype was seen ten or more times. This rearrangement joins TRBV29-1 to TRBJ1-2; a weak D match, TRBD1 (6 bases). Germline lookup yields CDR1 SQVTM and CDR2 ANQGSEA. V lost 6 bases to trimming and J lost 3 bases, with 11 bases between them. This CDR3 spans 12 amino acids. This chain's CDR3 is CSVAQGYYGYTF. The CDR3 region has the DNA TGCAGCGTAGCCCAGGGGTACTATGGCTACACCTTC.

This clonotype was observed at least ten times. The CDR3 coding sequence is TGTGCCAGCAGCTTAGCGAGGCACAGGAGCCTCTATTATAGCAATCAGCCCCAGCATTTT. The encoded protein is CASSLARHRSLYYSNQPQHF. The V and J genes are TRBV7-2 and TRBJ1-5; possible D gene TRBD1, 5 bases. This CDR3 comprises 20 residues. V dropped 0 bases and J dropped 0 bases, with 21 bases sitting between them. Germline values: CDR1 SGHTA, CDR2 FQGNSA.

The chain has TRBV14 and TRBJ2-7; 9 nucleotides match TRBD1. This CDR3 is 13 amino acids long. The junction had 7 bases not matched to a gene; V was cut back by 8 bases and J by 5 bases. CDR1 is SGHDN, CDR2 FVKESK, per germline. For the CDR3, the DNA is TGTGCCAGCGGAGGGACAGGGCACGACGAGCAGTACTTC. It specifies CASGGTGHDEQYF.

This clonotype was counted many times. V is TRBV5-1 and J is TRBJ1-1; D is undetermined. From germline, CDR1 is SGHRS and CDR2 YFSETQ. CDR3 length: 15 amino acids. The V end lost 4 bases, the J end lost 4 bases, and 17 bases lay between the germline ends. The CDR3 DNA is TGCGCCAGCAGCGGGTTTGTCCAAGGCCCCACTGAAGCTTTCTTT. Translated, it gives CASSGFVQGPTEAFF.

There are many counts of this clonotype. The chain has TRBV2 and TRBJ1-5; D gene uncertain. The CDR3 runs to 15 residues. Deletions cut 6 bases from V and 3 bases from J, with 15 bases between. Germline V gives CDR1 SNHLY, CDR2 FYNNEI. This CDR3 is CASREFDITNQPQHF. Written as DNA, the CDR3 is TGTGCCAGCAGGGAGTTCGACATCACCAATCAGCCCCAGCATTTT. The complete variable domain, with remaining parts taken from reference TRBV2 and TRBJ1-5, reads EPEVTQTPSHQVTQMGQEVILRCVPISNHLYFYWYRQILGQKVEFLVSFYNNEISEKSEIFDDQFSVERPDGSNFTLKIRSTKLEDSAMYFCASREFDITNQPQHFGDGTRLSIL.

The rearrangement links TRBV19 to TRBJ1-5; TRBD1 might be the D (6 bases). Germline V CDR1 and CDR2: LNHDA, SQIVND (reference sequence). V lost 6 bases and J lost 2, with 11 bases in between. The CDR3 has 14 residues. The CDR3, as DNA: TGTGCCAGTAGCCTAACAGGGCGCAATCAGCCCCAGCATTTT. It codes for CASSLTGRNQPQHF.

The V gene is TRBV7-2, the J gene TRBJ2-7, with 11 bases identical to TRBD2. From germline, CDR1 is SGHTA and CDR2 FQGNSA. Trimming cost V 5 bases and J 12 bases; bases outside gene matches: 9. This CDR3 contains 13 residues. The CDR3 spells CASSQGLAEWMYF. The CDR3 DNA reads TGTGCCAGCAGCCAGGGACTAGCGGAGTGGATGTACTTC.

This clonotype was found many times. The chain uses TRBV6-6 and TRBJ2-2; D not certain. V was trimmed by 0 bases and J by 0 bases, leaving 11 bases between them. Germline CDR1 is MNHNY and CDR2 is SVGAGI (reference sequence). This CDR3 spans 17 amino acids. The CDR3 sequence is CASSYSLSRPNTGELFF. As DNA, the CDR3 is TGTGCCAGCAGTTACTCGCTTTCAAGACCGAACACCGGGGAGCTGTTTTTT.

This clonotype came up many times. The V gene is TRBV7-2, the J gene TRBJ1-5; tentative D call: TRBD1 (5 bases). CDR1 and CDR2 (germline): SGHTA, FQGNSA. V lost 4 bases and J 6 bases, leaving 16 bases between the germline ends. The CDR3 covers 15 residues. CDR3 nucleotide sequence: TGTGCCAGCAGCTCCGGGGTAGGGGCGGGTCAGCCCCAGCATTTT. Translated, it gives CASSSGVGAGQPQHF. Full variable domain (rest looked up from reference TRBV7-2 and TRBJ1-5): GAGVSQSPSNKVTEKGKDVELRCDPISGHTALYWYRQSLGQGLEFLIYFQGNSAPDKSGLPSDRFSAERTGGSVSTLTIQRTQQEDSAVYLCASSSGVGAGQPQHFGDGTRLSIL.

The CDR3 is CASSQGTSGGREQYF. The DNA for the CDR3 is TGTGCCAGCAGCCAAGGGACTAGCGGGGGACGCGAGCAGTACTTC. The gene calls are TRBV4-2 and TRBJ2-7, with 13 nucleotides matching TRBD2. Germline V lookup: CDR1 LGHNA, CDR2 YNFKEQ. Trimming removed 1 base from V and 6 bases from J; junction bases left unmatched: 3. There are 15 residues in the CDR3.